These 28 T cell receptor beta chains share one sample of origin, sequenced in a study of monozygotic twins with inflammatory bowel disease. TCRdb processed the 5' RACE reads again and assigns one entry to each CDR3 protein, with no DNA. This table holds approximately 340,000 distinct CDR3 sequences. Source material: blood. Receptors were obtained from a human donor with ulcerative colitis or Crohn's disease, or a healthy co-twin of an affected twin (not recorded which).

The chain has TRBV29-1 and TRBJ2-3; lacking DNA, the TRBD1 call made by TCRdb goes unchecked. The CDR3 is 14 amino acids. CDR1 is SQVTM, CDR2 ANQGSEA, per germline. CDR3 in amino acids: CSVEVAQDPDTQYF.

This chain uses TRBV5-4 with TRBJ1-1. CDR1 SGHNT and CDR2 YYREEE come from the germline V gene (reference sequence). CDR3 length: 14 residues. This CDR3 reads CASNPQGPNTEAFF.

The genes are TRBV27 and TRBJ1-6; TCRdb returns TRBD1, unconfirmable since there is no DNA. The CDR3 extends over 17 amino acids. Germline CDR1 is MNHEY and CDR2 is SMNVEV (reference sequence). The CDR3: CASSSSWTGHYNSPLHF.

The CDR3 sequence is CASSAQRTGELFF. J is TRBJ2-2 and V is TRBV10-1. The V gene's germline CDR1 is WNHNN and CDR2 SYGVQD (reference sequence). The CDR3 has 13 residues.

The chain combines TRBV3-1 with TRBJ2-2; TCRdb calls TRBD2, which cannot be checked without DNA. Germline V gene data show CDR1 as LGHDT and CDR2 as YNNKEL (reference sequence). This CDR3 contains 14 residues. CDR3 region: CASSQDRRTGELFF.

The chain links TRBV5-4 to TRBJ2-3; TCRdb indicates TRBD1, and absent DNA this call remains unverified. This CDR3 has 16 residues. Germline V gene sequence: CDR1 SGHNT, CDR2 YYREEE (reference sequence). The CDR3 here is CASSSEPGQGPDTQYF. The whole variable domain, remainder taken from reference TRBV5-4 and TRBJ2-3, is ETGVTQSPTHLIKTRGQQVTLRCSSQSGHNTVSWYQQALGQGPQFIFQYYREEENGRGNFPPRFSGLQFPNYSSELNVNALELDDSALYLCASSSEPGQGPDTQYFGPGTRLTVL.

The V and J genes are TRBV20-1 and TRBJ1-5; TCRdb selects TRBD1, and the lack of DNA leaves this call unchecked. Germline V gives CDR1 DFQATT, CDR2 SNEGSKA (reference sequence). This CDR3 comprises 13 residues. This CDR3 is CSARAGGNQPQHF.

The rearrangement joins TRBV12-3 or TRBV12-4 to TRBJ1-4; TCRdb names TRBD1, which stays unverified in the absence of DNA. CDR3 length: 16 amino acids. CDR3 loop: CASSFGQGTTNEKLFF.

The chain uses TRBV21-1 and TRBJ1-6. TRBV21-1 is annotated as a pseudogene. The CDR3 has 16 amino acids. The CDR3 reads CVSSKKTGAHNSPLHF.

The gene calls are TRBV20-1 and TRBJ2-7; the D gene TCRdb calls, TRBD1, cannot be checked with no DNA. The CDR3 covers 11 residues. Germline V CDR1 and CDR2: DFQATT, SNEGSKA (reference sequence). Here the CDR3 reads CSARVGGEQYF.

The chain employs TRBV12-3 or TRBV12-4 and TRBJ2-3. The CDR3 consists of 16 residues. CDR3 residues: CASSIVGVYITDTQYF.

This chain joins TRBV6-1 and TRBJ1-1. Germline lookup yields CDR1 MNHNS and CDR2 SASEGT. The CDR3 covers 13 residues. CDR3 sequence reads: CASSDMVHTEAFF.

The genes are TRBV5-1 and TRBJ2-3. CDR3 size: 11 residues. The V gene's germline CDR1 is SGHRS and CDR2 YFSETQ. The CDR3 region is CASRDADTQYF. Filled out from reference TRBV5-1 and TRBJ2-3, the complete variable domain reads KAGVTQTPRYLIKTRGQQVTLSCSPISGHRSVSWYQQTPGQGLQFLFEYFSETQRNKGNFPGRFSGRQFSNSRSEMNVSTLELGDSALYLCASRDADTQYFGPGTRLTVL.

The chain couples TRBV6-1 to TRBJ1-2. The CDR3 spans 13 residues. Germline loops: CDR1 MNHNS, CDR2 SASEGT. CDR3: CASSASEKGGYTF.

This chain uses TRBV7-9 with TRBJ2-7; checking the TCRdb D call of TRBD1 is not possible without DNA. The germline CDR1 and CDR2 sequences are SEHNR and FQNEAQ (reference sequence). The CDR3 sequence is 12 residues long. CDR3 amino acids: CASSSRGLEQYF.

The V and J genes are TRBV19 and TRBJ1-1; absent DNA, TCRdb's TRBD1 call cannot be checked. Germline loops: CDR1 LNHDA, CDR2 SQIVND (reference sequence). CDR3 length: 15 residues. CDR3: CASRAGGYSDTEAFF. The full variable domain, with the rest looked up from reference TRBV19 and TRBJ1-1, is DGGITQSPKYLFRKEGQNVTLSCEQNLNHDAMYWYRQDPGQGLRLIYYSQIVNDFQKGDIAEGYSVSREKKESFPLTVTSAQKNPTAFYLCASRAGGYSDTEAFFGQGTRLTVV.

This chain joins TRBV20-1 and TRBJ2-7. The CDR3 covers 12 residues. CDR1 and CDR2 (germline): DFQATT, SNEGSKA (reference sequence). CDR3 loop: CSARGTTYEQYF.

This chain links TRBV7-2 with TRBJ2-2; TCRdb's assignment of TRBD1 cannot be checked, as there is no DNA. CDR3 length equals 14 residues. The V gene's germline CDR1 is SGHTA and CDR2 FQGNSA. This chain's CDR3 is CASSRDREAGELFF.

The chain couples TRBV5-4 to TRBJ1-2; the TCRdb call, TRBD1, lacks DNA for checking. Germline V gene data show CDR1 as SGHNT and CDR2 as YYREEE (reference sequence). There are 16 residues in the CDR3. The CDR3 region is CASSLKGGRQSYGYTF.

The V call is TRBV5-1, the J call TRBJ2-3; TCRdb's D call of TRBD2 is untestable without DNA. The germline V gene has CDR1 SGHRS and CDR2 YFSETQ. The length of the CDR3 is 15 residues. The CDR3 sequence is CASREGLAGTDTQYF.

The J gene is TRBJ2-1, the V gene TRBV20-1; the D call of TRBD1 rests on TCRdb alone, since no DNA is present to check it. The V gene's germline CDR1 is DFQATT and CDR2 SNEGSKA (reference sequence). This CDR3 has 13 residues. The CDR3 is CSAHGTGYNEQFF.

The chain is built from TRBV28 and TRBJ2-1; TCRdb's assignment of TRBD1 cannot be checked, as there is no DNA. In germline, CDR1 is MDHEN, CDR2 SYDVKM. This CDR3 has 14 amino acids. The CDR3 spells CASSPRDRYNEQFF.

The chain uses TRBV5-6 and TRBJ1-2; TCRdb reports TRBD1, a call that lacks DNA to check it against. The length of the CDR3 is 15 residues. The germline CDR1 and CDR2 sequences are SGHDT and YYEEEE. CDR3: CASSLPGQENYGYTF.

This sequence joins TRBV30 and TRBJ2-7; the D call from TCRdb, TRBD1, cannot be confirmed without DNA. CDR3 length: 12 residues. Germline lookup yields CDR1 GTSNPN and CDR2 SVGIG (reference sequence). The CDR3 here is CAWGGQAHEQYF.

Here the CDR3 reads CASSFRGTTEAFF. The chain uses TRBV12-3 or TRBV12-4 and TRBJ1-1. The CDR3 spans 13 residues.

This chain joins TRBV12-3 or TRBV12-4 and TRBJ2-7. The CDR3 runs to 11 residues. The CDR3 region is CASSQGNEQYF.

The chain employs TRBV29-1 and TRBJ1-1; TCRdb returns TRBD1, unconfirmable since there is no DNA. CDR3 length equals 12 residues. CDR1 SQVTM and CDR2 ANQGSEA come from the germline V gene. The CDR3 region is CSARDTNTEAFF.

This chain connects TRBV20-1 to TRBJ2-7; TCRdb's D call of TRBD1 is untestable without DNA. The CDR3 sequence is 14 residues long. Germline CDR1 and CDR2: DFQATT and SNEGSKA (reference sequence). CDR3 in amino acids: CSARTGHRSYEQYF.